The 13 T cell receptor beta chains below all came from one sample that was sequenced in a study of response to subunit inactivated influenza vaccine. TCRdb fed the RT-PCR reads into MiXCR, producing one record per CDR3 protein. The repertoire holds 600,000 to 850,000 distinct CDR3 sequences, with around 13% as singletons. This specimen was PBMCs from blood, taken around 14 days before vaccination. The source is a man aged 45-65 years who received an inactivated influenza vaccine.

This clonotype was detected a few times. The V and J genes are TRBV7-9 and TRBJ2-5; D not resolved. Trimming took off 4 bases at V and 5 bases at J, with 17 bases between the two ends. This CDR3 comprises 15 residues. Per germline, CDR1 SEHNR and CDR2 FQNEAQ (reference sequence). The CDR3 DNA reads TGTGCCAGCAGCTCCGTCCGGGCCCAGGTGGAGACCCAGTACTTC. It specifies CASSSVRAQVETQYF.

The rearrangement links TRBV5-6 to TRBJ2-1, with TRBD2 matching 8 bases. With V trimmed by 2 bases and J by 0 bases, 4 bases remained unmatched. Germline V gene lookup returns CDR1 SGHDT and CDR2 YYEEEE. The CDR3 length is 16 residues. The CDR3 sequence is CASSFIAGSSYNEQFF. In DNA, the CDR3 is TGTGCCAGCAGCTTCATAGCGGGGAGCTCCTACAATGAGCAGTTCTTC.

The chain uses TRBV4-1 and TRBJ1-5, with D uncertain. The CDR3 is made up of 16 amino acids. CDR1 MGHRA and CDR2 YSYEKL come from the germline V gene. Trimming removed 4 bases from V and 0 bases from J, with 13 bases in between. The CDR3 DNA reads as TGCGCCAGCAGCCCCTTGCATGCTAATAGCAATCAGCCCCAGCATTTT. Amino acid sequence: CASSPLHANSNQPQHF.

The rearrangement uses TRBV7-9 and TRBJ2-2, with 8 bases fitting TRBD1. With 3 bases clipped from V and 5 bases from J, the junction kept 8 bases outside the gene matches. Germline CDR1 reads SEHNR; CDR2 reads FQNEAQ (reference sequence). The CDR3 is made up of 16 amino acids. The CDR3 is CASSLEQGERTGELFF. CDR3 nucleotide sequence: TGTGCCAGCAGCTTGGAACAGGGGGAAAGAACCGGGGAGCTGTTTTTT.

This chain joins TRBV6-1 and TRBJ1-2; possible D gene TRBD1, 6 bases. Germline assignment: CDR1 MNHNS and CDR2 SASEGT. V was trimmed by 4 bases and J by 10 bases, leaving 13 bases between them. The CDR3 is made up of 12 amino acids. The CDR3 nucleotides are TGTGCCAGCAGTGGCCTACAGGGCTACTACACCTTC. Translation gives CASSGLQGYYTF.

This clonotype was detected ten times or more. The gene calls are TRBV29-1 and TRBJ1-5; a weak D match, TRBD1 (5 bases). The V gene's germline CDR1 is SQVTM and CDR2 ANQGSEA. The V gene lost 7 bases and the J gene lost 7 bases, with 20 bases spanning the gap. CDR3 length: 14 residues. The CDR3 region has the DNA TGCAGCGCTCAGGACACGGACCCTGGGCAGCCCCAGCATTTT. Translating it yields CSAQDTDPGQPQHF.

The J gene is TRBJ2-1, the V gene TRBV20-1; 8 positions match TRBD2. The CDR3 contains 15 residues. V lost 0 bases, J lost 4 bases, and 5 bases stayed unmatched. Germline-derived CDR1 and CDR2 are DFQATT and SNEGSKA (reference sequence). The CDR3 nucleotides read TGCAGTGCTAGAGAGGCTAGCGGGTATTACAATGAGCAGTTCTTC. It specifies CSAREASGYYNEQFF.

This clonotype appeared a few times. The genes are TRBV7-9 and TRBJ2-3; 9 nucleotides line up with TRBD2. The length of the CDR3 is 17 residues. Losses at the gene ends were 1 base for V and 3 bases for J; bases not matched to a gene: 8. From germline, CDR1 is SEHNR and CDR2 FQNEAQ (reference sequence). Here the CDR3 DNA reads TGTGCCAGCAGCTTAGGTAGCGGGAGAGAGAGTACAGATACGCAGTATTTT. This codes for CASSLGSGRESTDTQYF.

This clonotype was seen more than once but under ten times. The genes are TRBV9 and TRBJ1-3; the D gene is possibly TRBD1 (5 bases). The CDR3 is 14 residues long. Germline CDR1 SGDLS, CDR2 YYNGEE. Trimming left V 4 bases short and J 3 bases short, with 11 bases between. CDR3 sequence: CASSTRDGGNTIYF. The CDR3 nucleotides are TGTGCCAGCAGCACGCGGGACGGTGGAAACACCATATATTTT.

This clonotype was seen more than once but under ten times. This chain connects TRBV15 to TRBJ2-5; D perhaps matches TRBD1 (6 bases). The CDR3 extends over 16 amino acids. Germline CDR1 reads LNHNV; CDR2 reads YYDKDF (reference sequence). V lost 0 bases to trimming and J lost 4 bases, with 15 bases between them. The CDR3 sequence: CATSRDIVTGRETQYF. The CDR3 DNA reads TGTGCCACCAGCAGAGATATCGTTACAGGGCGAGAGACCCAGTACTTC.

CDR3 sequence: CASREQGARNTEAFF. CDR3 bases: TGTGCCAGCAGGGAACAGGGGGCGCGGAACACTGAAGCTTTCTTT. The rearrangement links TRBV6-1 to TRBJ1-1, with 9 nucleotides matching TRBD1. The CDR3 has 15 residues. The germline V gene encodes CDR1 MNHNS and CDR2 SASEGT. The junction had 6 bases not matched to a gene; V was cut back by 6 bases and J by 1 base.

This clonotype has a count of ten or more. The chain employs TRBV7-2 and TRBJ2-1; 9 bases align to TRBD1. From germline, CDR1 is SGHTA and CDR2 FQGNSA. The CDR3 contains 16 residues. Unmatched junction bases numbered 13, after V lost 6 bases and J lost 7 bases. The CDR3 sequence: CASSPRAGQGWNEQFF. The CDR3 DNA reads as TGTGCCAGCAGTCCAAGAGCGGGACAGGGATGGAATGAGCAGTTCTTC.

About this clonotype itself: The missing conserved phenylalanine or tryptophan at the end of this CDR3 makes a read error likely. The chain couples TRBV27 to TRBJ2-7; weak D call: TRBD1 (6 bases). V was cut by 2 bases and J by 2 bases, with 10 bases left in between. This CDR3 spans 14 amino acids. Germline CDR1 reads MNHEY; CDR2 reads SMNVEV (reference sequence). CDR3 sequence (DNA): TGTGCCAGCAGTTTACAGGGGCCAGCCTACGAGCAGTACTGC. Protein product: CASSLQGPAYEQYC.